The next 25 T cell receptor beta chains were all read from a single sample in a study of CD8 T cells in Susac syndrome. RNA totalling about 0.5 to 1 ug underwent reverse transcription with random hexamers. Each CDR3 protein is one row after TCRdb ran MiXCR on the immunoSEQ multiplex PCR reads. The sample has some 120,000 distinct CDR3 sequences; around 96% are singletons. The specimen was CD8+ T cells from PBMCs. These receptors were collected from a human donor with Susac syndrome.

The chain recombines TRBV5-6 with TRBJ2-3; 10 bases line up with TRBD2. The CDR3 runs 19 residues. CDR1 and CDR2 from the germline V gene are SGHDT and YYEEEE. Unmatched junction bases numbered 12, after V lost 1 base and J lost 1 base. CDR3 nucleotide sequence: TGTGCCAGCAGCTTGCCTAGCGGGAGTTATCTTCGGGGCACAGATACGCAGTATTTT. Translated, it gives CASSLPSGSYLRGTDTQYF.

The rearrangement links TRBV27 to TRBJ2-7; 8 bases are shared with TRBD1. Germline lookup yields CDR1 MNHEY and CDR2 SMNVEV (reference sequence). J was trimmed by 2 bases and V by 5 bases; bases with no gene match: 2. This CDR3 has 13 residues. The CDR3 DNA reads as TGTGCCAGCAGTAGACAGGGGCCCTACGAGCAGTACTTC. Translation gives CASSRQGPYEQYF.

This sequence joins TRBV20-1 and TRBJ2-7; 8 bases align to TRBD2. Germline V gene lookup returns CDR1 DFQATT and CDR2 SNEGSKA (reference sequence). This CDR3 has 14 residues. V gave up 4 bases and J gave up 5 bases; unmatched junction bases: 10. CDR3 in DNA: TGCAGTGCTACCAGAGTGGGACTAGAGGACGAGCAGTACTTC. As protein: CSATRVGLEDEQYF.

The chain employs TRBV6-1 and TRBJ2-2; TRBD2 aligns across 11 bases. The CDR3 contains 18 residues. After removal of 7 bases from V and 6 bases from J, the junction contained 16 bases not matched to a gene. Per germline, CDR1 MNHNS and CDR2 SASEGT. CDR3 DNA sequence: TGTGCCAGCATCACCCTGACCGGGACTAGCGGTGTCGCCGGGGAGCTGTTTTTT. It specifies CASITLTGTSGVAGELFF.

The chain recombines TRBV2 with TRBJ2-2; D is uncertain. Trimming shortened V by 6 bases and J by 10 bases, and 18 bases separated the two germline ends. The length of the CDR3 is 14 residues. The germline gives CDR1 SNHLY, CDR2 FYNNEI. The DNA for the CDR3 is TGTGCCAGCAGGTGGTCACAAGAGTTGGTGGAGCTGTTTTTT. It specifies CASRWSQELVELFF.

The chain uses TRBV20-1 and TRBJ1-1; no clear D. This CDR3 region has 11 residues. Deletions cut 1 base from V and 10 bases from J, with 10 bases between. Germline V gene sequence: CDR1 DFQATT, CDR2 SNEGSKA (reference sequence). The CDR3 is CSARAPNGAFF. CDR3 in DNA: TGCAGTGCTAGAGCTCCTAACGGAGCTTTCTTT.

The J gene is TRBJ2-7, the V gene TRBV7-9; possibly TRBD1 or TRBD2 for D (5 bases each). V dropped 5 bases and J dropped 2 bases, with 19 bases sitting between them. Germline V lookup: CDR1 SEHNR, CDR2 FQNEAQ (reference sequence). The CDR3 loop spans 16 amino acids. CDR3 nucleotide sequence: TGTGCCAGCAGCCCGAGGGACCATCTCCGGCCCTACGAGCAGTACTTC. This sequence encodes CASSPRDHLRPYEQYF.

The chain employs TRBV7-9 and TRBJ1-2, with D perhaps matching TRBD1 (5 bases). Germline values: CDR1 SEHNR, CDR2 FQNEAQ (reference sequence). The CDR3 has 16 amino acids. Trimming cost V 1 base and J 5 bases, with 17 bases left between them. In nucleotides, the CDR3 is TGTGCCAGCAGCTTAGGACTGGGGACGGCGGCTTATGGCTACACCTTC. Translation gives CASSLGLGTAAYGYTF.

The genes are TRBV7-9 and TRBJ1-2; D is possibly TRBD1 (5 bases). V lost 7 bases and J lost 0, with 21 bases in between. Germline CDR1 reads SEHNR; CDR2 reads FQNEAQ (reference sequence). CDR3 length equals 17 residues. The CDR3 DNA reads TGTGCCAGCACCCAAATCGTTGGGGACGTACCTAACTATGGCTACACCTTC. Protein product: CASTQIVGDVPNYGYTF.

The DNA of the CDR3 is TGTGCCAGCAGTTTAGGGTCGGGCAGGGGGTACGATGAGCAGTTCTTC. Translating gives CASSLGSGRGYDEQFF. The J gene is TRBJ2-1, the V gene TRBV28, with 7 positions matching TRBD1. Losses at the gene ends were 2 bases for V and 8 bases for J; bases not matched to a gene: 12. Germline V lookup: CDR1 MDHEN, CDR2 SYDVKM. The CDR3 has 16 residues.

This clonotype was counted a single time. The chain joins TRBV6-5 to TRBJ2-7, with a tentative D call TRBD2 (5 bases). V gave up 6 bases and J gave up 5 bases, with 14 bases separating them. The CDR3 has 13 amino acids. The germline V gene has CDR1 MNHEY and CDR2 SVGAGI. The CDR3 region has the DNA TGTGCCAGCAGAGTGGGGAGAAAGAACGAGCAGTACTTC. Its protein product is CASRVGRKNEQYF.

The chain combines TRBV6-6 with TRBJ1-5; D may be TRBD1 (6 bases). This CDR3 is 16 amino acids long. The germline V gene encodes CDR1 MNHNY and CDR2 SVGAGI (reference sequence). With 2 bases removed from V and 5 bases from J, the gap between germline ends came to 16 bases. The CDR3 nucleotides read TGTGCCAGCAGTTACGCGACCCGGGACAAAGATCAGCCCCAGCATTTT. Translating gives CASSYATRDKDQPQHF.

The CDR3 spells CAINNLAGELFF. The CDR3 DNA follows: TGTGCCATCAATAACCTAGCGGGAGAGCTGTTTTTT. V and J are TRBV10-3 and TRBJ2-2; 9 positions match TRBD2. The CDR3 contains 12 residues. CDR1 and CDR2 (germline): ENHRY, SYGVKD. After removal of 7 bases from V and 11 bases from J, the junction contained 5 bases not matched to a gene.

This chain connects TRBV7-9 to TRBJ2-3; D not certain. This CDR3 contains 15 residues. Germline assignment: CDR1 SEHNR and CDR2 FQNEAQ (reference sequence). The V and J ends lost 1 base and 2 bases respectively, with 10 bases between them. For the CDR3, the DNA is TGTGCCAGCAGCTTAGGATTCGGATCCACAGATACGCAGTATTTT. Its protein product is CASSLGFGSTDTQYF.

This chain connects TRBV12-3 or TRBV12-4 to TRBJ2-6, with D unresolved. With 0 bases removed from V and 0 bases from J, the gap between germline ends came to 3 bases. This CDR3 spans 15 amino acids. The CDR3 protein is CASSLANSGANVLTF. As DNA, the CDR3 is TGTGCCAGCAGTTTAGCAAACTCTGGGGCCAACGTCCTGACTTTC.

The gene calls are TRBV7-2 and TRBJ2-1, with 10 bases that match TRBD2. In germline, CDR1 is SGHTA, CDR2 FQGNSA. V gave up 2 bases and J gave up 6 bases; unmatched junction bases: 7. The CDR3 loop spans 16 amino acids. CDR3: CASSLLASGGTNEQFF. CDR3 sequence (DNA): TGTGCCAGCAGCTTATTGGCTAGCGGGGGCACCAATGAGCAGTTCTTC. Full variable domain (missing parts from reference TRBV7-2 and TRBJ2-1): GAGVSQSPSNKVTEKGKDVELRCDPISGHTALYWYRQSLGQGLEFLIYFQGNSAPDKSGLPSDRFSAERTGGSVSTLTIQRTQQEDSAVYLCASSLLASGGTNEQFFGPGTRLTVL.

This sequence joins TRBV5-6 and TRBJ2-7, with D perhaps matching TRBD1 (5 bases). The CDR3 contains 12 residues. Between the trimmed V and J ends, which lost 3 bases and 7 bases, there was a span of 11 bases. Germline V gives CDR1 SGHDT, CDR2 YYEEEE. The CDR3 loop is CASSWGSREQYF. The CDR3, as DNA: TGTGCCAGCAGCTGGGGCTCGAGGGAGCAGTACTTC.

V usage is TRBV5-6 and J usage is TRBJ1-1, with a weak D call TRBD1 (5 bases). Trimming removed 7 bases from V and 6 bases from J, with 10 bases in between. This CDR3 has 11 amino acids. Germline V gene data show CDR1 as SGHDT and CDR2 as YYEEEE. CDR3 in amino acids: CASSQGSEAFF. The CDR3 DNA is TGTGCCAGCTCCCAGGGATCTGAAGCTTTCTTT. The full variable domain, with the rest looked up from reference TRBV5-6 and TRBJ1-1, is DAGVTQSPTHLIKTRGQQVTLRCSPKSGHDTVSWYQQALGQGPQFIFQYYEEEERQRGNFPDRFSGHQFPNYSSELNVNALLLGDSALYLCASSQGSEAFFGQGTRLTVV.

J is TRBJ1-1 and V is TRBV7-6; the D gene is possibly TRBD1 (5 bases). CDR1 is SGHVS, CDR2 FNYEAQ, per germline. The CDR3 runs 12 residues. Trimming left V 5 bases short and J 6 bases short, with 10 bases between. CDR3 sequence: CASSHAGAEAFF. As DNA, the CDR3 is TGTGCCAGCAGCCATGCGGGGGCTGAAGCTTTCTTT.

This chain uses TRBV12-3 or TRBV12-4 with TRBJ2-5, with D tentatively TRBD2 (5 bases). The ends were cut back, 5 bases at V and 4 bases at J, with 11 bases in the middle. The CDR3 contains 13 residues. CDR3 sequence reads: CASSPGLAETQYF. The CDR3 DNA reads TGTGCCAGCAGTCCCGGACTCGCAGAGACCCAGTACTTC.

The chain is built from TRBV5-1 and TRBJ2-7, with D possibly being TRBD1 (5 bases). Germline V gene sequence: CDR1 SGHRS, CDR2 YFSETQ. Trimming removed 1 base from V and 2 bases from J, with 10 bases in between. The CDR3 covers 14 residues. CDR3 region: CASSLNPTAYEQYF. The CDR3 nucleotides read TGCGCCAGCAGCTTGAACCCGACAGCCTACGAGCAGTACTTC.

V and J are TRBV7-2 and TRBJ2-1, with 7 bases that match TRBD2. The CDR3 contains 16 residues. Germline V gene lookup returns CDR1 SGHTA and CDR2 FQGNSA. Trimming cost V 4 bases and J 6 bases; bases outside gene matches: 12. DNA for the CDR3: TGTGCCAGCAGCTCTCTCCTTCGCGGGAGTATCAATGAGCAGTTCTTC. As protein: CASSSLLRGSINEQFF.

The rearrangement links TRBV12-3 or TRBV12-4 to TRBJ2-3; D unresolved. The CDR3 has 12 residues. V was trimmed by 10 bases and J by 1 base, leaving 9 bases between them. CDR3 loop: CATSWGTDTQYF. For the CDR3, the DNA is TGTGCCACCTCCTGGGGCACAGATACGCAGTATTTT.

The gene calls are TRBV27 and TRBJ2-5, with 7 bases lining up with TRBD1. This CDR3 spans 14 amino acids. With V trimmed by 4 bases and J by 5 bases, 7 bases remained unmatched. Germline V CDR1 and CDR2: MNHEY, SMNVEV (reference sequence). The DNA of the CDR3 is TGTGCCAGCAGTTCCTTCACAGGGGAGGAGACCCAGTACTTC. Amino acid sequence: CASSSFTGEETQYF.

The CDR3: CASSDWAGVAPSSYNEQFF. In DNA form, the CDR3 reads TGTGCCAGCAGTGACTGGGCAGGGGTGGCCCCCAGCTCCTACAATGAGCAGTTCTTC. The V gene is TRBV6-4, the J gene TRBJ2-1; perhaps TRBD1 as D (6 bases). The CDR3 runs to 19 residues. The V end lost 1 base, the J end lost 0 bases, and 19 bases lay between the germline ends. Germline lookup yields CDR1 MRHNA and CDR2 SNTAGT.